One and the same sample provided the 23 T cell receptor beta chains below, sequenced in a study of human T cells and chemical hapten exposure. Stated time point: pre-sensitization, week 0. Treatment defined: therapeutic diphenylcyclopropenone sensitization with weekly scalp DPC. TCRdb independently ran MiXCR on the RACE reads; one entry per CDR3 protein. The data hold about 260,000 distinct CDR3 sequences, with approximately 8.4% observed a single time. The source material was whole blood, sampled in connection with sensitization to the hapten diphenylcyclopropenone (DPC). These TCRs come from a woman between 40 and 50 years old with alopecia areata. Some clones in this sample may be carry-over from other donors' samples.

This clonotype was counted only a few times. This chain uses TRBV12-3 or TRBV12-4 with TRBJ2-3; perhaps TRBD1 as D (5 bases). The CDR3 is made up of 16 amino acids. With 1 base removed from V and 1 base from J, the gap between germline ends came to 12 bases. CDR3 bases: TGTGCCAGCAGTTTAGAGGGCAGGGTTCGCACAGATACGCAGTATTTT. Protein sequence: CASSLEGRVRTDTQYF.

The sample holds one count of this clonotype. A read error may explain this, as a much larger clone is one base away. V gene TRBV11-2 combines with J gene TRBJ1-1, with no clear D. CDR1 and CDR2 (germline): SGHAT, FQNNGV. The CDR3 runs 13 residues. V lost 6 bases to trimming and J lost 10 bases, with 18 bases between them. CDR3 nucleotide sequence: TGTGCCAGCAGATTCTCACCCGGTGATTCAGCTTTCTTT. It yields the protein CASRFSPGDSAFF.

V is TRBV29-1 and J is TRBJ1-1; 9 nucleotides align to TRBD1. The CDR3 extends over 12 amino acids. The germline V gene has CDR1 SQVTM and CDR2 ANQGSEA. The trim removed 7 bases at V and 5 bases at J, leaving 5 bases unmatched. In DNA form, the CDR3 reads TGCAGCGGCCGACAGGGGGAGACTGAAGCTTTCTTT. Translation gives CSGRQGETEAFF.

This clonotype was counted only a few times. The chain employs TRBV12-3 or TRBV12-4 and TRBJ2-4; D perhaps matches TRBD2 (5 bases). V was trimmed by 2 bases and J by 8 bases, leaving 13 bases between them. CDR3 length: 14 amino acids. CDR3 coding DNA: TGTGCCAGCAGTTTATACGGGATTAGTGACATTCAGTACTTC. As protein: CASSLYGISDIQYF.

This chain's CDR3 is CAIERGEPPEDTQYF. The CDR3 DNA sequence: TGTGCCATCGAGAGGGGGGAACCCCCTGAGGATACGCAGTATTTT. The V gene is TRBV28, the J gene TRBJ2-3; the D gene could be TRBD1 or TRBD2 (6 bases each). The CDR3 has 15 residues. Germline V lookup: CDR1 MDHEN, CDR2 SYDVKM. Trimming stripped 10 bases from V and 6 bases from J, with 23 bases between.

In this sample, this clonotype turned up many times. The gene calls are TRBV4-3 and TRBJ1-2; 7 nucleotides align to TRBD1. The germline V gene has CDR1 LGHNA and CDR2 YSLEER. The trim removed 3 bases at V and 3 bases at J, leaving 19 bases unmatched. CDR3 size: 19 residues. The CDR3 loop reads CASSHPTGLNEPGDYGYTF. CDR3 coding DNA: TGCGCCAGCAGCCATCCGACAGGGTTGAATGAGCCGGGAGACTATGGCTACACCTTC.

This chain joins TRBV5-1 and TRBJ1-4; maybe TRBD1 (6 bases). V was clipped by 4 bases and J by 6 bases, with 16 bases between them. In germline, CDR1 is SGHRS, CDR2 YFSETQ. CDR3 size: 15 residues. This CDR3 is CASSADSSGHEKLFF. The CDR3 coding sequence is TGCGCCAGCAGCGCGGACAGTTCGGGACATGAAAAACTGTTTTTT. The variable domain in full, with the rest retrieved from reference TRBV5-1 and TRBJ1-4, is KAGVTQTPRYLIKTRGQQVTLSCSPISGHRSVSWYQQTPGQGLQFLFEYFSETQRNKGNFPGRFSGRQFSNSRSEMNVSTLELGDSALYLCASSADSSGHEKLFFGSGTQLSVL.

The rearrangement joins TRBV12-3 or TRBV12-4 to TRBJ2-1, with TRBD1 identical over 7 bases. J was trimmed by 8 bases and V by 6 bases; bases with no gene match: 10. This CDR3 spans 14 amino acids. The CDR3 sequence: CASSHRTGGDEQFF. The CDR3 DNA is TGTGCCAGCAGCCATCGGACAGGCGGCGATGAGCAGTTCTTC.

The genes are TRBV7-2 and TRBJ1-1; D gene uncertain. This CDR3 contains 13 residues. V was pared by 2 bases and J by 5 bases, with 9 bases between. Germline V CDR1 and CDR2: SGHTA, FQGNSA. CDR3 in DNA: TGTGCCAGCAGCTTATCTGGGAGGACTGAAGCTTTCTTT. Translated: CASSLSGRTEAFF.

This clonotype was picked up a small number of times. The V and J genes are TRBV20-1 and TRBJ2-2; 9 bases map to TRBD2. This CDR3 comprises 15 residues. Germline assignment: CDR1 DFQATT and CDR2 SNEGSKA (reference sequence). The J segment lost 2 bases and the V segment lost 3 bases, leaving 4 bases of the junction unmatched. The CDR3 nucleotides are TGCAGTGCTAGGGGTAGCGGGAGTAACACCGGGGAGCTGTTTTTT. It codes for CSARGSGSNTGELFF.

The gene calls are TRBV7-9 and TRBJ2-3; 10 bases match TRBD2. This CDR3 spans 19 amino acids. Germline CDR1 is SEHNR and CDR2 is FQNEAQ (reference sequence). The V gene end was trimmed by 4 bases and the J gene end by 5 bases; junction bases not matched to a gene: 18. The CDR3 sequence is CASSSPQREGLNWGDTQYF. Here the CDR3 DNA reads TGTGCCAGCAGCTCCCCGCAGCGGGAGGGCCTGAATTGGGGAGATACGCAGTATTTT.

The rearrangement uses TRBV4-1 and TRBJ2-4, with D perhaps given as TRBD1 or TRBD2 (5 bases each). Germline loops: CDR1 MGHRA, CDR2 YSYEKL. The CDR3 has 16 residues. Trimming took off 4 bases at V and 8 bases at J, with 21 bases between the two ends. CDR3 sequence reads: CASSPARLSEGHIQYF. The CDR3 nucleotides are TGCGCCAGCAGCCCCGCCCGACTCTCCGAGGGGCACATTCAGTACTTC.

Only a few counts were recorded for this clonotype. CDR3 sequence: CASSFQARKSDTQYF. The CDR3 bases are TGTGCCAGCAGTTTTCAGGCGCGAAAATCAGATACGCAGTATTTT. This sequence joins TRBV12-3 or TRBV12-4 and TRBJ2-3, with unresolved D. V lost 3 bases and J lost 4, with 14 bases in between. This CDR3 is 15 amino acids long.

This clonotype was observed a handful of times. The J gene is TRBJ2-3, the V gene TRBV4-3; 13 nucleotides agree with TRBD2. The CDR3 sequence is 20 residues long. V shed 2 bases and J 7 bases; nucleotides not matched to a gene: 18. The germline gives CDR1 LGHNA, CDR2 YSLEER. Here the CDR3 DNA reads TGCGCCAGCAGCCAAAATCTCGGACTAGCGGGAGCGCCGAGTCGAAATACGCAGTATTTT. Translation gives CASSQNLGLAGAPSRNTQYF.

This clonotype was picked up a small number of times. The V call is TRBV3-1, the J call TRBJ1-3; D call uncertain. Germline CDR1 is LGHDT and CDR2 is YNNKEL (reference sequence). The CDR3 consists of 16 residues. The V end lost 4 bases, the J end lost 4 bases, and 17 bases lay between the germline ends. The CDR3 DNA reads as TGTGCCAGCAGCCTATCCGCTATCCCTCGGGGAAACACCATATATTTT. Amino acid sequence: CASSLSAIPRGNTIYF.

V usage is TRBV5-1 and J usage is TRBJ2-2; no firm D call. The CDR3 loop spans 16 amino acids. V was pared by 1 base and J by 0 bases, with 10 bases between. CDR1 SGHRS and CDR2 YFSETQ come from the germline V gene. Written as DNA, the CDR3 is TGCGCCAGCAGCTTGACAGCTTCGCCGAACACCGGGGAGCTGTTTTTT. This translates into CASSLTASPNTGELFF. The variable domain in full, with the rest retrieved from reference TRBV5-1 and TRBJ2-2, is KAGVTQTPRYLIKTRGQQVTLSCSPISGHRSVSWYQQTPGQGLQFLFEYFSETQRNKGNFPGRFSGRQFSNSRSEMNVSTLELGDSALYLCASSLTASPNTGELFFGEGSRLTVL.

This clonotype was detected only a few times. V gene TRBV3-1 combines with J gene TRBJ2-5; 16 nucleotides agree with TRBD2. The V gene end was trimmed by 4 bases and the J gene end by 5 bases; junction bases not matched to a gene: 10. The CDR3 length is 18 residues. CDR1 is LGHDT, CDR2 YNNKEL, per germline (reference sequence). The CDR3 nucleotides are TGTGCCAGCAGCCCTCCCGGGACTAGCGGGAGGGGCGTCGAGACCCAGTACTTC. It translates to CASSPPGTSGRGVETQYF.

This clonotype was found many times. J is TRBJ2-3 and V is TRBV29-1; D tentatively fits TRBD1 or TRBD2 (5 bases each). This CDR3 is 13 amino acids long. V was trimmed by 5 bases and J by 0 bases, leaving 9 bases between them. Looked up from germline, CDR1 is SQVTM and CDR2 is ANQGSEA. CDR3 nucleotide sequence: TGCAGCGTTTCCCGGGACAGCACAGATACGCAGTATTTT. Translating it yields CSVSRDSTDTQYF.

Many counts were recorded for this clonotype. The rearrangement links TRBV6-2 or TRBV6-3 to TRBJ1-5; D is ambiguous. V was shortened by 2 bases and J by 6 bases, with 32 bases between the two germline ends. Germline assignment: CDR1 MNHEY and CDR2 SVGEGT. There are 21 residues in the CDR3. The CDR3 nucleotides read TGTGCCAGCAGTTACAGATTCGATTTGTGGGTCTCAGCGGGGAACAGTCAGCCCCAGCATTTT. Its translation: CASSYRFDLWVSAGNSQPQHF.

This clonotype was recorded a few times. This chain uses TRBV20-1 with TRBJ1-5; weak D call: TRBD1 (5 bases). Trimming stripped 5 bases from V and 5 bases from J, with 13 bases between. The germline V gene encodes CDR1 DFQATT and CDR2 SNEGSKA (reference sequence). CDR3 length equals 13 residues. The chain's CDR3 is CSASPTGYQPQHF. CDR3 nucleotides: TGCAGTGCTTCCCCCACAGGATATCAGCCCCAGCATTTT.

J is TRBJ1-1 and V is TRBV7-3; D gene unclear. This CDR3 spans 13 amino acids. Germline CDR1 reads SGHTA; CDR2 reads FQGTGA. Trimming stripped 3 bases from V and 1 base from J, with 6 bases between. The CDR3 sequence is CASSFDKNTEAFF. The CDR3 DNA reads TGTGCCAGCAGCTTCGACAAGAACACTGAAGCTTTCTTT.

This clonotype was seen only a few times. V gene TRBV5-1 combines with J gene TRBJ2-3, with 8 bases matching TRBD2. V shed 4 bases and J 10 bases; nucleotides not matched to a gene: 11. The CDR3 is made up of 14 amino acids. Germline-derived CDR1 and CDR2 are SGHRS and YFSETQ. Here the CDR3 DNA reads TGCGCCAGCAGCAGGGGACTAGAAGCAGAGCCGCAGTATTTT. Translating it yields CASSRGLEAEPQYF.

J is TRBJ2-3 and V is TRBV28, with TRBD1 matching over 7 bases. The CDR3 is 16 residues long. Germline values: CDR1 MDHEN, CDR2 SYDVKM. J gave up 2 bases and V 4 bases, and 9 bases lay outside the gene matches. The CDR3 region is CASSSPGTAITDTQYF. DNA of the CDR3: TGTGCCAGCAGTTCCCCAGGGACAGCCATCACAGATACGCAGTATTTT.